One sample yielded the 10 T cell receptor beta chains listed below, sequenced in a study of vaccination and CD4 T cells after COVID-19. Cultured CD4+ T-cell DNA underwent Oncomine TCR Beta short-read sequencing. Using the QIAamp micro DNA kit, genomic DNA was extracted from the CD4+ T cells that had been cultured. TCRdb fed the PCR reads into MiXCR, producing one record per CDR3 protein. The table has 11,000 or so distinct CDR3 sequences, just under 30% seen once. Specified treatment: approximately 9-day PBMC culture with coronavirus spike peptide pools or control peptides (ViraFEST assay). The unexposed donor gave CD4+ T cells before the COVID-19 pandemic (2011-2018). Their antigens are not known. Sequenced: CD4+ T cells from blood, cultured in vitro. These receptors originate from a human donor in good health.

The V and J genes are TRBV11-3 and TRBJ2-3; 9 bases line up with TRBD1. The CDR3 has 17 residues. The V gene end was trimmed by 4 bases and the J gene end by 0 bases; junction bases not matched to a gene: 8. Germline CDR1 is SGHNT and CDR2 is YENEEA. DNA of the CDR3: TGTGCCAGCAGCTCTATCGGGACAGGGACCAGCACAGATACGCAGTATTTT. It translates to CASSSIGTGTSTDTQYF.

This clonotype occurred once. The rearrangement joins TRBV12-3 or TRBV12-4 to TRBJ2-1, with unresolved D. V lost 3 bases and J lost 7, with 10 bases in between. The CDR3 extends over 13 amino acids. The CDR3 DNA reads TGTGCCAGCAGTTTGGGGTCGAGTAATGAGCAGTTCTTC. This translates into CASSLGSSNEQFF.

This chain connects TRBV28 to TRBJ1-2; TRBD1 might be the D (5 bases). The CDR3 spans 12 residues. Germline V gives CDR1 MDHEN, CDR2 SYDVKM. Trimming shortened V by 2 bases and J by 10 bases, and 11 bases separated the two germline ends. The CDR3 region is CASSLRGADYTF. In DNA, the CDR3 is TGTGCCAGCAGTTTAAGAGGGGCCGACTACACCTTC.

In its sample, this clonotype ranks as medium-sized. The chain uses TRBV6-2 or TRBV6-3 and TRBJ1-5; D gene unclear. There are 13 residues in the CDR3. Germline CDR1 reads MNHEY; CDR2 reads SVGEGT. Trimming removed 2 bases from V and 5 bases from J, with 7 bases in between. This CDR3 is CASSYAGDQPQHF. The CDR3 region has the DNA TGTGCCAGCAGTTACGCCGGCGATCAGCCCCAGCATTTT.

This clonotype was counted between two and nine times. This chain joins TRBV20-1 and TRBJ2-1; tentatively, D is TRBD1 (6 bases). CDR3 length: 15 residues. Germline CDR1 is DFQATT and CDR2 is SNEGSKA (reference sequence). V lost 1 base and J 6 bases, leaving 16 bases between the germline ends. CDR3 nucleotide sequence: TGCAGTGCTAGAGTGGGGGCCCTCACAGGCAATGAGCAGTTCTTC. It specifies CSARVGALTGNEQFF.

The chain is built from TRBV6-1 and TRBJ2-1; 8 bases are a match to TRBD2. Germline CDR1 and CDR2: MNHNS and SASEGT. The J segment lost 7 bases and the V segment lost 6 bases, leaving 8 bases of the junction unmatched. The CDR3 is made up of 14 amino acids. The CDR3 is CASRRREGRNEQFF. Here the CDR3 DNA reads TGTGCCAGCAGGAGACGGGAGGGCCGGAATGAGCAGTTCTTC.

With regard to this clonotype: One end of the junction varies from germline; a read error may be responsible. This chain links TRBV27 with TRBJ1-6, with 8 bases matching TRBD1. Looked up from germline, CDR1 is MNHEY and CDR2 is SMNVEV (reference sequence). This CDR3 is 18 amino acids long. CDR3 nucleotide sequence: TGTGCCAGCAGTTATCAATCTCGTGACAGGGGCTATCATTCACCCCTCCACTTT. Its translation: CASSYQSRDRGYHSPLHF.

This clonotype was counted a few times. This sequence joins TRBV6-4 and TRBJ2-1; possible D gene TRBD2, 6 bases. Germline V lookup: CDR1 MRHNA, CDR2 SNTAGT. V was clipped by 8 bases and J by 6 bases, with 17 bases between them. The length of the CDR3 is 14 residues. CDR3 sequence: CASALVEGGNEQFF. The CDR3 DNA reads TGTGCCAGCGCCCTCGTGGAGGGAGGCAATGAGCAGTTCTTC.

This rearrangement joins TRBV6-1 to TRBJ1-1, with D maybe TRBD1 (6 bases). V lost 10 bases and J lost 0, with 15 bases in between. CDR1 and CDR2 from the germline V gene are MNHNS and SASEGT. The CDR3 is made up of 14 amino acids. The CDR3 DNA sequence: TGTGCCAACAAAAGGCAGGGGTTGAACACTGAAGCTTTCTTT. This translates into CANKRQGLNTEAFF.

The genes are TRBV5-1 and TRBJ1-1, with 10 bases fitting TRBD1. The CDR3 is 19 residues long. In germline, CDR1 is SGHRS, CDR2 YFSETQ. V lost 4 bases, J lost 1 base, and 16 bases stayed unmatched. The CDR3 sequence is CASSLLVGTGVLGNTEAFF. The CDR3 DNA reads as TGCGCCAGCAGCCTACTGGTAGGGACAGGGGTGCTGGGGAACACTGAAGCTTTCTTT.